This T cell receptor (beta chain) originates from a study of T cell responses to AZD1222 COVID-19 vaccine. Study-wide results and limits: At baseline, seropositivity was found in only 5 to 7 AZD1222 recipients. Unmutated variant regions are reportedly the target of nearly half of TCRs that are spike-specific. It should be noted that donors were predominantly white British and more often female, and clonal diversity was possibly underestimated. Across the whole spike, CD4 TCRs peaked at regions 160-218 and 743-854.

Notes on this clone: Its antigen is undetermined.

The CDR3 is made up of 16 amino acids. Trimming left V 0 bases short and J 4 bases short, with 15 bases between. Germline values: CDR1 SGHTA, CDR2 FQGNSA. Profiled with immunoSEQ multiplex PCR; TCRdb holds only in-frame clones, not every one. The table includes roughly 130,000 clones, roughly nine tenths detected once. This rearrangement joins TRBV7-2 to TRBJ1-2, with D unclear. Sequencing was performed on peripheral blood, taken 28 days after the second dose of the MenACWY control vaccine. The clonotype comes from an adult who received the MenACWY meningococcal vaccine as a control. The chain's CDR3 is CASSLADLGFGYGYTF. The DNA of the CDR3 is TGTGCCAGCAGCTTAGCCGATCTGGGCTTTGGCTATGGCTACACCTTC.